The clone carrying this T cell receptor (beta chain) was recorded at least ten times. The target antigen is unknown. TCRdb re-derived calls from the reads in MiXCR, one entry per CDR3 protein. Of approximately 500,000 distinct CDR3 sequences in the sample, roughly 10% are singletons; the top ten hold roughly a tenth. This record belongs to a study of T cell repertoires in cytomegalovirus infection. Across the whole study: CMV infection plus the matching HLA type was flagged by public TCR beta signatures. Findings of the study overall: Identification of carriers of CMV plus the relevant HLA was achieved through cumulative public TCR beta family frequency.

This CDR3 region has 15 residues. The germline V gene encodes CDR1 MDHEN and CDR2 SYDVKM. Trimming at V came to 0 bases and at J to 2 bases, leaving 4 bases not matched to a gene. This sequence was found in a human donor in good health (CMV status not recorded). Some clones in this sample may be carry-over from other donors' samples. The chain recombines TRBV28 with TRBJ2-7; TRBD1 agrees at 7 bases. Sequenced input: PBMCs. The CDR3 DNA sequence: TGTGCCAGCAGTTTATGGCAGGGGGAGACCTACGAGCAGTACTTC. Translating gives CASSLWQGETYEQYF.